This T cell receptor beta chain was obtained from a study of T cell repertoires in cytomegalovirus infection. For the study at large: In public TCR beta signatures, there were indications of both CMV infection and matching HLA type.

TCRdb passed the reads through MiXCR, listing each CDR3 protein once. The table includes roughly 150,000 distinct CDR3 sequences, around 22% detected once. CDR1 is SQVTM, CDR2 ANQGSEA, per germline. The V end was cut by 1 base, the J end by 4 bases, with 14 bases between. The CDR3 is 15 residues long. Whole-study results and caveats: The study found HLA-C-restricted CMV-specific TCR beta clonotypes dominating the ex vivo response. Cumulative public TCR beta family frequency identified CMV carriers with the relevant HLA.

Comments on this clonotype: Its antigen is unidentified.

The gene calls are TRBV29-1 and TRBJ2-1; a weak D match, TRBD1 (6 bases). The sequence came from a human donor in good health (CMV status not recorded). Some clones in this sample may be carry-over from other donors' samples. Sequencing was done on a sample of PBMCs. CDR3 sequence: CSVEGDTRNYNEQFF. The CDR3 DNA reads TGCAGCGTTGAAGGGGACACGCGGAATTACAATGAGCAGTTCTTC.